The 5 T cell receptor beta chains reported below all come from one sample, sequenced in a study of CD8 T cells in Susac syndrome. When the RNA was reverse transcribed, random hexamers were used with an input of 0.5 to 1 ug. Each CDR3 protein gets one entry after TCRdb re-called the immunoSEQ multiplex PCR reads with MiXCR. This repertoire shows 150,000 to 200,000 distinct CDR3 sequences, approximately 94% found once; its top ten account for 0.12%. The material sequenced was CD4+ T cells from PBMCs. These receptors were obtained from a human donor with Susac syndrome.

The chain links TRBV29-1 to TRBJ1-2, with D hard to call. This CDR3 is built from 11 residues. Trimming stripped 3 bases from V and 4 bases from J, with 6 bases between. CDR1 is SQVTM and CDR2 is ANQGSEA in the germline V gene. DNA for the CDR3: TGCAGCGTTGATGGGATCTATGGCTACACCTTC. Amino acids: CSVDGIYGYTF.

The chain carries TRBV12-3 or TRBV12-4 and TRBJ1-6; tentatively, D is TRBD1 (5 bases). V was clipped by 5 bases and J by 7 bases, with 12 bases between them. The CDR3 is made up of 14 amino acids. CDR3 residues: CASSRGTENSPLHF. The CDR3 nucleotides are TGTGCCAGCAGTCGGGGGACCGAGAATTCACCCCTCCACTTT.

The chain joins TRBV6-6 to TRBJ1-1; D gene ambiguous. V lost 3 bases and J lost 7, with 12 bases in between. This CDR3 has 13 amino acids. Germline CDR1 and CDR2: MNHNY and SVGAGI (reference sequence). CDR3 nucleotide sequence: TGTGCCAGCAGTTATGACAATCGGGGTGAAGCTTTCTTT. It codes for CASSYDNRGEAFF.

This chain links TRBV20-1 with TRBJ2-7; 12 positions agree with TRBD2. V trimming: 2 bases; J trimming: 4 bases; junction bases outside the gene matches: 3. CDR3 size: 14 residues. Germline CDR1 is DFQATT and CDR2 is SNEGSKA (reference sequence). Here the CDR3 reads CSARRLAGDYEQYF. In DNA, the CDR3 is TGCAGTGCTAGACGACTAGCGGGAGATTACGAGCAGTACTTC.

This chain links TRBV5-6 with TRBJ2-5, with a weak D call TRBD1 (6 bases). CDR3 size: 14 residues. The V and J ends lost 1 base and 4 bases respectively, with 11 bases between them. Germline V gene sequence: CDR1 SGHDT, CDR2 YYEEEE. Written as DNA, the CDR3 is TGTGCCAGCAGCTTGACAGGGCGGCTAGAGACCCAGTACTTC. Its protein is CASSLTGRLETQYF.